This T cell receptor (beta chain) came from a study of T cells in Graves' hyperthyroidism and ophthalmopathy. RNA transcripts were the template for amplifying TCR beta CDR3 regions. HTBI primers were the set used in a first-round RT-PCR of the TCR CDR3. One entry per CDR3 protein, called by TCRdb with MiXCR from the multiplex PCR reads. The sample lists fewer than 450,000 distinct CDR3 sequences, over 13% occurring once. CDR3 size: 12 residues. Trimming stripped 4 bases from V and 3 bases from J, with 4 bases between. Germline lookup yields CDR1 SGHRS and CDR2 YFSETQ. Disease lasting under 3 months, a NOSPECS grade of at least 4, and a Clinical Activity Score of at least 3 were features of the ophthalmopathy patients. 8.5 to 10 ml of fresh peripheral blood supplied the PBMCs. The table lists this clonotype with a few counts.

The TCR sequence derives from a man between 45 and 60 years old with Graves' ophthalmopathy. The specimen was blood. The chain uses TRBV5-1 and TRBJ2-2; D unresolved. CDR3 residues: CASSIDTGELFF. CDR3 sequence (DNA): TGCGCCAGCAGCATAGACACCGGGGAGCTGTTTTTT. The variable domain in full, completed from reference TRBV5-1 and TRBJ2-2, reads KAGVTQTPRYLIKTRGQQVTLSCSPISGHRSVSWYQQTPGQGLQFLFEYFSETQRNKGNFPGRFSGRQFSNSRSEMNVSTLELGDSALYLCASSIDTGELFFGEGSRLTVL.